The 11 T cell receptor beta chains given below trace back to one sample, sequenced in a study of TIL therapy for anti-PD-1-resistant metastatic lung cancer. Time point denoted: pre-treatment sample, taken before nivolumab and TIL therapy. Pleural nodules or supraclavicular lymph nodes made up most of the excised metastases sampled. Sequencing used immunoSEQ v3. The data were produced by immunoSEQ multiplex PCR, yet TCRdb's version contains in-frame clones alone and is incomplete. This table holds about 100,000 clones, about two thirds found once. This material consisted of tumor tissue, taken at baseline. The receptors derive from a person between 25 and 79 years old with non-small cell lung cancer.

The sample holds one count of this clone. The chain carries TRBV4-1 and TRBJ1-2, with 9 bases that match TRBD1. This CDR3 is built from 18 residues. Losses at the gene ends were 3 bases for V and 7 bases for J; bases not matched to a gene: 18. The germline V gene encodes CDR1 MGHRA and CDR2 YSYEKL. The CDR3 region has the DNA TGCGCCAGCAGCCATGTTAATGGGACAGGGACACGGGTAGGTGGCTACACCTTC. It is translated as CASSHVNGTGTRVGGYTF.

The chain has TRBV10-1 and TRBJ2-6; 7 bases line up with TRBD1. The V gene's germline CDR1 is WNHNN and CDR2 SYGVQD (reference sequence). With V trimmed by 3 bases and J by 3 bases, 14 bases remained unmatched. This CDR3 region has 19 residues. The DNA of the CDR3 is TGCGCCAGCAGTGACTACCCAGACAGGGCCGTAGGTGGGGCCAACGTCCTGACTTTC. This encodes CASSDYPDRAVGGANVLTF.

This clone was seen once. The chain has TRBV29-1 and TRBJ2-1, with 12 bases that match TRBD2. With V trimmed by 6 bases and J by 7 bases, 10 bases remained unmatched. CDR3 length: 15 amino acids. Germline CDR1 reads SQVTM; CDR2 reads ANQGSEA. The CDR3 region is CSVHRGTSGLNEQFF. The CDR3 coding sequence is TGCAGCGTCCATAGGGGGACTAGCGGGCTTAATGAGCAGTTCTTC.

The CDR3 nucleotides read TGTGCCAGCAGTCCAACTAGCGGGAGCTCCTACGAGCAGTACTTC. Its translation is CASSPTSGSSYEQYF. The chain couples TRBV7-2 to TRBJ2-7, with 11 bases lining up with TRBD2. The CDR3 sequence is 15 residues long. J gave up 0 bases and V 6 bases, and 4 bases lay outside the gene matches. Germline lookup yields CDR1 SGHTA and CDR2 FQGNSA.

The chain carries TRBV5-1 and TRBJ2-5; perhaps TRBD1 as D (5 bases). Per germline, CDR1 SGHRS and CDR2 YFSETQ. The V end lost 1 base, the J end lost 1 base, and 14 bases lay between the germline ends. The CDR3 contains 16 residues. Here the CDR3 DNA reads TGCGCCAGCAGCTTGCTCGAGGCAGGGTTCCAAGAGACCCAGTACTTC. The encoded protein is CASSLLEAGFQETQYF.

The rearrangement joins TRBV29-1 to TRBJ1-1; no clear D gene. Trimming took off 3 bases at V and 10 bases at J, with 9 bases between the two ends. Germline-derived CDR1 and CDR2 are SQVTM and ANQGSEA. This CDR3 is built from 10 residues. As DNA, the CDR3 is TGCAGCGTTGAGGAGGGCAGAGCTTTCTTT. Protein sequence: CSVEEGRAFF.

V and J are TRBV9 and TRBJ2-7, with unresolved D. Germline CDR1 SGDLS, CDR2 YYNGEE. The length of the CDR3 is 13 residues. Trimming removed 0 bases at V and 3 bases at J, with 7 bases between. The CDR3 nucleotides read TGTGCCAGCAGCGTAGGACTGTACTACGAGCAGTACTTC. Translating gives CASSVGLYYEQYF.

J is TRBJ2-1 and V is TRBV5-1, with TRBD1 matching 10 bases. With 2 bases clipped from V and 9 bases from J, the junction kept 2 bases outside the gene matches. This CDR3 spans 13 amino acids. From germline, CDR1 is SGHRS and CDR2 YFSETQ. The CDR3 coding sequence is TGCGCCAGCAGCTTAAGGGACAGGGGTGAGCAGTTCTTC. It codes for CASSLRDRGEQFF.

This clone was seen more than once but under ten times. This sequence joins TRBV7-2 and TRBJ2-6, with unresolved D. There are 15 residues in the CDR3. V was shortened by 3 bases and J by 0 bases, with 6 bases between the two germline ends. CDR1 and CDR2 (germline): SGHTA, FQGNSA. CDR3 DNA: TGTGCCAGCAGCTTCTGGCTCTCTGGGGCCAACGTCCTGACTTTC. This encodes CASSFWLSGANVLTF.

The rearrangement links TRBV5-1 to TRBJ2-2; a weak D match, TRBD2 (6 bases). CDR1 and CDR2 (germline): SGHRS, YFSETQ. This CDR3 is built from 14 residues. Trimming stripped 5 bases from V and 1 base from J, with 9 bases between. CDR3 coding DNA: TGCGCCAGCAGTCTTAGCGGGAACACCGGGGAGCTGTTTTTT. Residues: CASSLSGNTGELFF.

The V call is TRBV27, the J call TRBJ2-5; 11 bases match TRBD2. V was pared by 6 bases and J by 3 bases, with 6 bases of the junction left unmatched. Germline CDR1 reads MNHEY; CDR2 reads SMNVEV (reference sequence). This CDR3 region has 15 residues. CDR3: CASSRLAGNEETQYF. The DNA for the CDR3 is TGTGCCAGCAGCCGACTAGCGGGAAACGAAGAGACCCAGTACTTC.